This TCR beta chain emerged from a study of OX40 agonist ivuxolimab in advanced cancers. Study context: The dose-escalation cohort was around 83% male, with a mean age of 60 years, ranging about 23 to 80. Of the participants, 40% had some prior anti-PD-1, anti-PD-L1 or anti-CTLA-4 therapy, which was allowed. Partial responses were seen in three patients, one with hepatocellular carcinoma and two with cutaneous melanoma. Overall study findings and caveats: CD4+ T cells averaged fewer expanded clones than CD8+ T cells.

Assay: immunoSEQ multiplex PCR; the TCRdb copy retains only in-frame clones and omits some. The profile covers about 21,000 clones, with about 88% appearing a single time and about 11% taken by the ten largest. This clone was found a few times. Antigen: not known. The CDR3 is 16 residues long. Germline V lookup: CDR1 MNHNY, CDR2 SVGAGI (reference sequence). The V and J ends lost 8 bases and 0 bases respectively, with 14 bases between them. The specimen comprised CD4+ or CD8+ T cells sorted from blood, sampled in a trial of the OX40 agonist ivuxolimab. The V call is TRBV6-6, the J call TRBJ1-6; possible D gene TRBD1, 6 bases. The receptor's source is an adult with an advanced solid tumor such as melanoma, head and neck, liver or kidney cancer. The CDR3 nucleotides read TGTGCCAGCCTACAGGGAGCGGGCTCCTATAATTCACCCCTCCACTTT. Encoded protein: CASLQGAGSYNSPLHF.